This T cell receptor (beta chain) emerged from a study of shared clonotypes between healthy human individuals. At the level of the study: Researchers assigned three CD4 naive, three CD4 memory, two CD8 naive and one CD8 memory plate to each donor.

Of note for this clone: Its antigen is not identified.

All participating donors were Caucasian adults from Nashville, Tennessee. This CDR3 has 17 amino acids. V gave up 2 bases and J gave up 7 bases; unmatched junction bases: 12. Germline V lookup: CDR1 MNHEY, CDR2 SMNVEV (reference sequence). Study results and limitations: For naive CD4 cells, 5% to 6.5% of clonotypes were shared across a few donors.

As processed by the authors: ImmunoSEQ output held junction-only sequences without quality scores, so filtering differed. Libraries were prepared by immunoSEQ multiplex PCR; TCRdb keeps only in-frame clonotypes and omits some of them. The V and J calls and clone size were taken over from that table, and D and trimming were inferred from the DNA. The sample has some 1,400,000 clones; around 97% are singletons. Sequenced sample: naive CD4+ T cells sorted from blood. Subset defined: CD45RA+ positively selected. This TCR was sampled from a man younger than 40 in good health. V usage is TRBV27 and J usage is TRBJ1-5; 9 bases map to TRBD1. The CDR3, as DNA: TGTGCCAGCAGTTTAGGGGTAAACAGGGGGCCAGGACAGCCCCAGCATTTT. Protein sequence: CASSLGVNRGPGQPQHF.